This T cell receptor beta chain was profiled in a study of blood T cell repertoires in COVID-19. Turning to the study itself: There were acute and convalescent COVID-19 samples, and they came from the United States, Italy and Spain.

In Seattle, patients joined the study during active infection and were tracked longitudinally. Looked up from germline, CDR1 is MDHEN and CDR2 is SYDVKM. V was pared by 9 bases and J by 0 bases, with 11 bases between. This CDR3 spans 13 amino acids. How the authors handled the data: Using reference gene primer amplification, nucleated cell counts were estimated. Libraries were prepared by immunoSEQ multiplex PCR; TCRdb keeps only in-frame clonotypes and omits some of them. D and trimming were read from the DNA, whereas the V and J calls and clone size are those reported in that table. The data show about 50,000 clones, around 87% seen once.

The chain is built from TRBV28 and TRBJ1-1; a weak D match, TRBD1 (6 bases). Sequenced material: peripheral blood. The TCR was taken from an elderly woman with COVID-19, enrolled during active disease. The DNA of the CDR3 is TGTGCCAGTACCACAGGGATGAACACTGAAGCTTTCTTT. Its protein product is CASTTGMNTEAFF.